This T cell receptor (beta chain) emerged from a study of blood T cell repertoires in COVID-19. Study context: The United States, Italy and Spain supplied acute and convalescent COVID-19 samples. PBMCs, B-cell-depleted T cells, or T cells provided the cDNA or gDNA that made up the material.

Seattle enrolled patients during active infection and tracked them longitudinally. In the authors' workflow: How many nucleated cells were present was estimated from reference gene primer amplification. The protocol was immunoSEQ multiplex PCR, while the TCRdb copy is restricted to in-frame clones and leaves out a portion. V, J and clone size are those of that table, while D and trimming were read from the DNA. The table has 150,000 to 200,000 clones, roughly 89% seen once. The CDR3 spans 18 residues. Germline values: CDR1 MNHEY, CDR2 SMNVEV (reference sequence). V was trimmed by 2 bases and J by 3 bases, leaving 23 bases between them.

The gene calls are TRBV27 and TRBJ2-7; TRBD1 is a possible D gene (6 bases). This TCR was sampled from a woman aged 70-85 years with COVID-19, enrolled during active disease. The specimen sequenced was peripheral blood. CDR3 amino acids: CASSLLRLLTGTHYEQYF. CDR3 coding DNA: TGTGCCAGCAGTTTACTCAGACTACTCACAGGGACCCACTACGAGCAGTACTTC.